Below, one TCR beta chain is given with its context. The antigen it recognizes is unknown. In this CDR3 the conserved last residue, phenylalanine or tryptophan, is missing, so a read error is likely. The source of the sample is a study of tumor-infiltrating lymphocytes in glioblastoma multiforme (dated 2017 in TCRdb). About the study as a whole: The study tested whether intratumoral genomic heterogeneity fosters TIL diversity by jointly investigating somatic mutations, TIL diversity and immune response activity. Overall study results and their limits: Because T cells carry unequal numbers of TCR transcripts, RNA-based TCR sequencing may distort clone frequencies. Generalizability is limited because the TCR and somatic mutation analysis included only one glioblastoma patient. The authors noted that sorting T cells into functional subsets, which was not done in the study, would be a future improvement.

The AllPrep DNA/RNA mini kit was used to purify genomic DNA and total RNA simultaneously from each of the approximately eleven tumor samples. All RNA had OD 260/280 ratios above 1.9 and RNA integrity numbers above 6.5. From its first to its last residue, the CDR3 has 14 amino acids. Only the CDR3 part of the read is kept: 42 bases, read in frame from the first base. CDR1 SGHRS and CDR2 YFSETQ are derived from the germline V gene. TCRB libraries were constructed from RNA through three rounds of nested multiplex PCR following a modified ARM-PCR protocol with multiple V-beta primers and a C-beta primer. ProtoScript II Reverse Transcriptase and a C-beta primer were used to synthesize TCRB-specific cDNA from around 0.48 ug total RNA. For the TCRB libraries, no unique molecular identifiers were described. In the third PCR, barcodes and adapters were added over around 24 cycles with Deep VentR (exo-) polymerase, after which 250-500 bp bands were gel purified. An Illumina HiSeq 2500 generating 250 bp paired-end reads was used to sequence the TCRB libraries. In the original analysis: Trimmomatic was used to clean reads, FLASH to merge reads, MiGEC to assign V, D and J segments, and VDJtools to perform the analysis. The Shannon-Wiener diversity index, calculated using VDJtools, was used to quantify repertoire diversity. TCRdb reprocessed the public reads (quality trimming at Q25 with fastp, clone calling with MiXCR) and kept in-frame beta chains. Here each entry gathers all rows of one CDR3 protein and keeps the most common genes and DNA. TCRdb's processing, not the study's, gives the V and J calls here. This sample is represented by approximately 13,000 distinct CDR3 sequences; around 70% of them were singletons. The ten largest make up about 30% of the sample.

The sequence was collected from a male donor with glioblastoma. The chain is encoded by TRBV5-1 joined to TRBJ1-1, with a weak D call of TRBD1 (5 bases match). The sequenced sample consisted of brain tumor tissue. This receptor has the CDR3 CTSTRDSTNTEAFL. The sequenced DNA: TGCACCAGCACCAGGGACTCCACGAACACTGAAGCTTTCTTA.